The entry below gives a single T cell receptor (beta chain) sequence along with its context. Its antigen is unknown. V dropped 6 bases and J dropped 4 bases, with 6 bases sitting between them. CDR3 length: 11 residues. Germline-derived CDR1 and CDR2 are MNHNY and SVGAGI (reference sequence). This specimen belongs to a study of cytomegalovirus exposure and HLA in healthy donors. Study-wide background: Across some 400 genotyped donors, 81% landed in the Caucasian-associated ancestry cluster.

Findings and limits, study-wide: A later analysis reportedly found that, within productive TCRs, an Asian-associated ancestry cluster had fewer N-insertions than the mean observed across the roughly 700 donors. Immune exposure was documented only through CMV serostatus.

60 Vbeta and 13 Jbeta primers were used in PCR. The repertoire was sequenced with immunoSEQ multiplex PCR; TCRdb's copy has only in-frame clones and lacks some. The repertoire holds 90,000 to 120,000 clones, with 60% to 80% as singletons. The specimen was PBMCs. The clonotype comes from a man aged 60-69 years in good health and CMV-seropositive. The chain recombines TRBV6-6 with TRBJ2-5, with D tentatively TRBD2 (6 bases). In DNA form, the CDR3 reads TGTGCCAGCAGGGGGGGAGAGACCCAGTACTTC. Protein: CASRGGETQYF.